This T cell receptor (beta chain) appears in the sequencing data of a study of T cell responses to AZD1222 COVID-19 vaccine. Overall study findings and caveats: Reports indicate that nearly half of spike-specific TCRs are directed at unmutated variant regions. Most donors were white British, females outnumbered males, and clonal diversity was possibly underestimated.

Germline-derived CDR1 and CDR2 are MRHNA and SNTAGT. The CDR3 totals 14 residues. Trimming left V 6 bases short and J 5 bases short, with 16 bases between. Of note for this clone: Its cognate antigen is unknown.

Method: immunoSEQ multiplex PCR; TCRdb's copy keeps in-frame clones and lacks some. This table has more than 110,000 clones, 92% appearing once. This sample comprised peripheral blood, obtained on day 0 of AZD1222 vaccination. The TCR was taken from an adult in good health. The V call is TRBV6-4, the J call TRBJ1-2; D remains ambiguous. CDR3 in DNA: TGTGCCAGCAGATGGAACTCGAGGCCTTATGGCTACACCTTC. Protein sequence: CASRWNSRPYGYTF.